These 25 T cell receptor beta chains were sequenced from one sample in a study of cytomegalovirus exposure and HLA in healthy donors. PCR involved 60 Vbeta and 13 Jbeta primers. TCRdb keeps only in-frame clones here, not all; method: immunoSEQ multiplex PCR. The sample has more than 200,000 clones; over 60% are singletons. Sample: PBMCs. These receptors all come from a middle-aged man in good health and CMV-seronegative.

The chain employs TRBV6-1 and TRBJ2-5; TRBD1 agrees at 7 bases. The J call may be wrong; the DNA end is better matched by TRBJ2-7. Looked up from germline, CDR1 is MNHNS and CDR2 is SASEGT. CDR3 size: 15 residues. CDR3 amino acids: CASSVGQGVSYEQYF. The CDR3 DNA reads TGTGCCAGCAGTGTTGGGCAGGGGGTCTCCTACGAGCAGTACTTC.

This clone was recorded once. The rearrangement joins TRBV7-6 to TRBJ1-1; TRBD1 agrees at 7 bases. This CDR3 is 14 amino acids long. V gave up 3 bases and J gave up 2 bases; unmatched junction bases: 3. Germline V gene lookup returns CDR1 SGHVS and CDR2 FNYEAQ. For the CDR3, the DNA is TGTGCCAGCAGCTTGACAGGGTTTAACACTGAAGCTTTCTTT. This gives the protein CASSLTGFNTEAFF.

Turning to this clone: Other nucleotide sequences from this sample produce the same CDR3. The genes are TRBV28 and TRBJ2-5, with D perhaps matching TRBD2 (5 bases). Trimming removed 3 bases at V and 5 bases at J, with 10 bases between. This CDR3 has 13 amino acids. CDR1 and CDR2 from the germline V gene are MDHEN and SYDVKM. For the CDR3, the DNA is TGTGCCAGCAGTTTCGAGGGTTTGGAGACCCAGTACTTC. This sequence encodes CASSFEGLETQYF.

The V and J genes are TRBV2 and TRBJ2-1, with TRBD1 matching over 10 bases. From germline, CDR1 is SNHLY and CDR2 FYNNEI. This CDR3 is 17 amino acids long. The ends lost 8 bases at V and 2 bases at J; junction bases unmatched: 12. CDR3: CASEGTGDFGAYNEQFF. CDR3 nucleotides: TGTGCCAGCGAGGGGACAGGGGACTTCGGGGCCTACAATGAGCAGTTCTTC. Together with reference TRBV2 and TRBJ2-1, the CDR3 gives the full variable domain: EPEVTQTPSHQVTQMGQEVILRCVPISNHLYFYWYRQILGQKVEFLVSFYNNEISEKSEIFDDQFSVERPDGSNFTLKIRSTKLEDSAMYFCASEGTGDFGAYNEQFFGPGTRLTVL.

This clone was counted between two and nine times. CDR3 residues: CASSLGQGLYNEQFF. The CDR3 DNA sequence: TGTGCCAGCAGCCTAGGACAGGGGCTCTACAATGAGCAGTTCTTC. The V and J genes are TRBV7-9 and TRBJ2-1, with TRBD1 matching over 9 bases. V shed 5 bases, J shed 3 bases, and the junction held 5 bases outside the gene matches. CDR1 is SEHNR, CDR2 FQNEAQ, per germline (reference sequence). There are 15 residues in the CDR3.

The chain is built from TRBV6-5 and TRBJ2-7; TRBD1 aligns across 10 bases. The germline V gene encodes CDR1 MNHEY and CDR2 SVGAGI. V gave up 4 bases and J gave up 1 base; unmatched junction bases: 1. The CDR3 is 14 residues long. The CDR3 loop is CASSWDRGSYEQYF. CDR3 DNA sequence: TGTGCCAGCAGTTGGGACAGGGGATCCTACGAGCAGTACTTC.

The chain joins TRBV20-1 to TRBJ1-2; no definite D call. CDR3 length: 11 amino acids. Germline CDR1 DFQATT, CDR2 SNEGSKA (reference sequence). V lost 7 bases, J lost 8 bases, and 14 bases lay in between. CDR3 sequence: CSVSNSGGYTF. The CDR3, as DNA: TGCAGTGTGTCCAACTCGGGGGGCTACACCTTC.

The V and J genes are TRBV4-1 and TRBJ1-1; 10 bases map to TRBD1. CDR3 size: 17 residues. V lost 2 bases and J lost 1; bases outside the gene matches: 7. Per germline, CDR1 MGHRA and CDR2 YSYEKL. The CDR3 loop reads CASSQKRQGARNTEAFF. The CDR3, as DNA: TGCGCCAGCAGCCAAAAAAGACAGGGGGCTAGGAACACTGAAGCTTTCTTT.

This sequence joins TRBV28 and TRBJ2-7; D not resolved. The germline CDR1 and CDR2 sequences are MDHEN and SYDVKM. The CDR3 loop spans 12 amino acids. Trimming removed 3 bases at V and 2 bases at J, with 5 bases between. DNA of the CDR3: TGTGCCAGCAGTTTGTCCGCCTACGAGCAGTACTTC. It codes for CASSLSAYEQYF.

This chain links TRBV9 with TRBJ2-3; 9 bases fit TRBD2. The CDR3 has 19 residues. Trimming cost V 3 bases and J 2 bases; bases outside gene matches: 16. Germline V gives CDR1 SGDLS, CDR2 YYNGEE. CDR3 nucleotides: TGTGCCAGCAGCGCCAATGAATTTATAGCGGGGGAGGCCACAGATACGCAGTATTTT. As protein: CASSANEFIAGEATDTQYF.

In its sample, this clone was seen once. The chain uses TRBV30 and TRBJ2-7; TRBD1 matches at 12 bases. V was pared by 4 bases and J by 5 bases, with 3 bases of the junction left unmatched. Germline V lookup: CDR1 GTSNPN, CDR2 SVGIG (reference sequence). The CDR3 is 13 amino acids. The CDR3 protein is CAWTRDRGHEQYF. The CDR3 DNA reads TGTGCCTGGACCAGGGACAGGGGGCACGAGCAGTACTTC.

The CDR3, as DNA: TGTGCCAGCAGTTTGGGCCTTACAGATACGCAGTATTTT. Its protein is CASSLGLTDTQYF. The rearrangement uses TRBV28 and TRBJ2-3; D unclear. Trimming left V 3 bases short and J 3 bases short, with 7 bases between. There are 13 residues in the CDR3. The germline V gene encodes CDR1 MDHEN and CDR2 SYDVKM.

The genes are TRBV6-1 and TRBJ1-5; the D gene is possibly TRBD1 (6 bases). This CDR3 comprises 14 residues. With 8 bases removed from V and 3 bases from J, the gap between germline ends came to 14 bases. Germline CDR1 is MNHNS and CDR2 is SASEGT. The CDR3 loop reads CASSGQRTNQPQHF. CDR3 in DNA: TGTGCCAGCTCCGGACAGCGTACCAATCAGCCCCAGCATTTT.

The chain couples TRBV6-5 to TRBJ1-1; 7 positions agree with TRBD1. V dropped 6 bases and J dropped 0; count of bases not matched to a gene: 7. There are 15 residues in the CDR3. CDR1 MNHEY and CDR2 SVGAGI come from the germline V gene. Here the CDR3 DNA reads TGTGCCAGCAGCCGGGACAGTCTTATGAACACTGAAGCTTTCTTT. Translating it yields CASSRDSLMNTEAFF.

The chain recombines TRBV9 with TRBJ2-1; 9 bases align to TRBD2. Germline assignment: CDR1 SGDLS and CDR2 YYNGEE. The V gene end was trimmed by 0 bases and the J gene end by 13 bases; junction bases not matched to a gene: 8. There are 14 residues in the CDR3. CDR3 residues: CASSVGWREGPQFF. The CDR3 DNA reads TGTGCCAGCAGCGTAGGATGGCGGGAGGGCCCTCAGTTCTTC.

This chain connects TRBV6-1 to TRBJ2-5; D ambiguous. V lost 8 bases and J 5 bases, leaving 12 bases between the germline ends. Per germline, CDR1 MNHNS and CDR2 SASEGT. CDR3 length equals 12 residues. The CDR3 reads CASSPGWETQYF. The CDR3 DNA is TGTGCCAGCTCACCGGGTTGGGAGACCCAGTACTTC.

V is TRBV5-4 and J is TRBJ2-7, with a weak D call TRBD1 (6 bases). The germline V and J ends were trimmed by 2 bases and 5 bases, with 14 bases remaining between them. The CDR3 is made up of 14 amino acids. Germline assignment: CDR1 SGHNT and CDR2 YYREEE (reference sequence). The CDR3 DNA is TGTGCCAGCAGCTTTCGAGCAGGGGTGAACGAGCAGTACTTC. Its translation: CASSFRAGVNEQYF.

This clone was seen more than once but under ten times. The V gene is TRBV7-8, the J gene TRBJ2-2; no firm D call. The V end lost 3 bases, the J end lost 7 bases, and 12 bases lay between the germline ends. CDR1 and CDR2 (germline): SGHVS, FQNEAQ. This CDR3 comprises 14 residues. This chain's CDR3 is CASSLRGRNGELFF. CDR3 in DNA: TGTGCCAGCAGCTTGCGAGGAAGGAACGGGGAGCTGTTTTTT.

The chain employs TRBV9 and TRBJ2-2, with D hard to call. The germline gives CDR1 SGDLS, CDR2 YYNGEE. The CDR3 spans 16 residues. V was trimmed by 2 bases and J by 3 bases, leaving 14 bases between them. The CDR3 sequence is CASSVTPFGYTGELFF. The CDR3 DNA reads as TGTGCCAGCAGCGTTACCCCTTTCGGTTACACCGGGGAGCTGTTTTTT.

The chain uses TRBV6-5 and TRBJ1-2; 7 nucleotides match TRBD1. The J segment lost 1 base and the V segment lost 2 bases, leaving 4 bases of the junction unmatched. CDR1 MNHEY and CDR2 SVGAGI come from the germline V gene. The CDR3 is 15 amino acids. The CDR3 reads CASSYGGGDNYGYTF. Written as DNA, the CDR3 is TGTGCCAGCAGTTACGGAGGGGGCGATAACTATGGCTACACCTTC.

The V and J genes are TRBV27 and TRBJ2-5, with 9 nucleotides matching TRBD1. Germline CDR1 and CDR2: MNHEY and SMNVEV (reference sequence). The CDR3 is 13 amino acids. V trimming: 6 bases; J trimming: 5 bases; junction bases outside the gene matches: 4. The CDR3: CASRGQGRETQYF. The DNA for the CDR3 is TGTGCCAGCAGGGGACAGGGTAGGGAGACCCAGTACTTC.

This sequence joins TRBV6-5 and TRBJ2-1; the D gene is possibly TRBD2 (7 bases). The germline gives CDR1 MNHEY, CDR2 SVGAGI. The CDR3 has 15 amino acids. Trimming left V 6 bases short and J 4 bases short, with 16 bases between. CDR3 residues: CASRRGGTFYNEQFF. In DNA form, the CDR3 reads TGTGCCAGCAGGAGGGGGGGGACATTTTACAATGAGCAGTTCTTC.

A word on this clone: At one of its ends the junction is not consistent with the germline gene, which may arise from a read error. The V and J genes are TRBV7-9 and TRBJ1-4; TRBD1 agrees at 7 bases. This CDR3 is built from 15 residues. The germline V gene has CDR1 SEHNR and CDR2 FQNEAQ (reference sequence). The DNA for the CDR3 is TGTTCCAGCAGCTCGGGAGACAGGGTTAATGAAAAACTGTTTTTT. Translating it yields CSSSSGDRVNEKLFF.

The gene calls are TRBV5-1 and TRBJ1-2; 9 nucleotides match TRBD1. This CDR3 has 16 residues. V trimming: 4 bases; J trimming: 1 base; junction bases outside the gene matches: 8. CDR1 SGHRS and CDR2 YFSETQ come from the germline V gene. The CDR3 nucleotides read TGCGCCAGCAGCACTCACGGACAGGGGAGTAACTATGGCTACACCTTC. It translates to CASSTHGQGSNYGYTF.

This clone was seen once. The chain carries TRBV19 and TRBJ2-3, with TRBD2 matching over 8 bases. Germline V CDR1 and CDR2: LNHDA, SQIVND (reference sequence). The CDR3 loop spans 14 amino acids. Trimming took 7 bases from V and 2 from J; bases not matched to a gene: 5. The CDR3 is CASNPGGATDTQYF. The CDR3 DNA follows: TGTGCCAGTAACCCGGGGGGGGCCACAGATACGCAGTATTTT. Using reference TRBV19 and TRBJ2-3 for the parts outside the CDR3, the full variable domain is DGGITQSPKYLFRKEGQNVTLSCEQNLNHDAMYWYRQDPGQGLRLIYYSQIVNDFQKGDIAEGYSVSREKKESFPLTVTSAQKNPTAFYLCASNPGGATDTQYFGPGTRLTVL.